This passage covers 7 T cell receptor beta chains from one sample sequenced in a study of cytomegalovirus exposure and HLA in healthy donors. The PCR used 60 Vbeta and 13 Jbeta primers. Profiled with immunoSEQ multiplex PCR; TCRdb holds only in-frame clones, not every one. The table has 150,000 to 200,000 clones, 73% seen once. The sample consisted of PBMCs. These receptors all stem from a woman aged 25 to 45 in good health and CMV-seronegative.

This clone was seen only a few times. The J gene is TRBJ1-5, the V gene TRBV5-1; D call uncertain. This CDR3 comprises 15 residues. CDR1 SGHRS and CDR2 YFSETQ come from the germline V gene. The V and J ends lost 4 bases and 7 bases respectively, with 18 bases between them. CDR3 nucleotides: TGCGCCAGCAGCCCGGGAGGTGGGGTTGGACAGCCCCAGCATTTT. Translation: CASSPGGGVGQPQHF.

The table lists this clone with a few counts. The J gene is TRBJ1-4, the V gene TRBV5-4, with D possibly TRBD1 on 5 matching bases. CDR1 is SGHNT and CDR2 is YYREEE in the germline V gene (reference sequence). Deletions cut 4 bases from V and 2 bases from J, with 15 bases between. The CDR3 totals 16 residues. CDR3 coding DNA: TGTGCCAGCAGCCCCTCCGGGGGAAGGACTAATGAAAAACTGTTTTTT. Protein sequence: CASSPSGGRTNEKLFF.

The chain combines TRBV2 with TRBJ2-1; 13 bases agree with TRBD2. Germline lookup yields CDR1 SNHLY and CDR2 FYNNEI. This CDR3 is built from 15 residues. The trim removed 4 bases at V and 9 bases at J, leaving 6 bases unmatched. CDR3 in DNA: TGTGCCAGCAGTGTCGGACTAGCGGGAGTGACTGAGCAGTTCTTC. This sequence encodes CASSVGLAGVTEQFF.

With regard to this clone: The identical CDR3 is also encoded by other nucleotide sequences in the sample. The rearrangement joins TRBV4-1 to TRBJ1-2, with 9 bases identical to TRBD1. The CDR3 runs to 13 residues. Germline lookup yields CDR1 MGHRA and CDR2 YSYEKL. V shed 3 bases, J shed 8 bases, and the junction held 4 bases outside the gene matches. As DNA, the CDR3 is TGCGCCAGCAGCCAGGGACAGGGTACGGGCTACACCTTC. Protein product: CASSQGQGTGYTF.

V gene TRBV7-2 combines with J gene TRBJ1-1; TRBD1 matches at 7 bases. There are 15 residues in the CDR3. Germline-derived CDR1 and CDR2 are SGHTA and FQGNSA. V shed 5 bases and J 0 bases; nucleotides not matched to a gene: 6. The CDR3 DNA follows: TGTGCCAGCAGCACCCGACAGGGCATGAACACTGAAGCTTTCTTT. Amino acids: CASSTRQGMNTEAFF.

The chain combines TRBV19 with TRBJ2-2, with D maybe TRBD1 (6 bases). Germline CDR1 and CDR2: LNHDA and SQIVND (reference sequence). Trimming took 1 base from V and 4 from J, leaving 10 bases between them. The CDR3 contains 15 residues. CDR3 protein: CASSIAARGTGELFF. As DNA, the CDR3 is TGTGCCAGTAGTATAGCCGCCAGGGGCACCGGGGAGCTGTTTTTT.

This sequence joins TRBV4-1 and TRBJ1-2; TRBD1 is a possible D gene (6 bases). V gave up 7 bases and J gave up 8 bases, with 20 bases separating them. The CDR3 is 14 amino acids. Germline V CDR1 and CDR2: MGHRA, YSYEKL. CDR3: CASTFMGRGTGYTF. Here the CDR3 DNA reads TGCGCCAGCACCTTTATGGGCAGGGGTACCGGCTACACCTTC.